Listed below are T cell receptor beta chains from one sample, sequenced in a study of T cells in Graves' hyperthyroidism and ophthalmopathy. TCRdb reanalysed the multiplex PCR reads using MiXCR and keeps one entry per CDR3 protein. Seen here are 560,000 or so distinct CDR3 sequences, under 60% observed once, and the top ten hold nearly 8.5%. Sequences were obtained from peripheral blood or thyroid tissue (not recorded which). The receptors shown here come from a young woman with Graves' hyperthyroidism. Both conserved end residues are part of each CDR3. The D gene is left open where the match is weak. Where a row states a size, it is once, few, many or the class of an expanded clone; other rows omit it.

abundance,j_gene,d_gene,v_gene,CDR3aa,CDR3nt
NA,TRBJ2-5,TRBD1,TRBV7-9,CASREGQGRETQYF,TGTGCCAGCAGAGAGGGACAGGGTAGGGAGACCCAGTACTTC
NA,TRBJ1-2,NA,TRBV5-4,CASSLDRLEGYTF,TGTGCCAGCAGCTTGGACAGGCTCGAGGGCTACACCTTC
NA,TRBJ2-7,TRBD1,TRBV7-9,CASSKGQGAFEQYF,TGTGCCAGCAGCAAGGGACAGGGGGCTTTCGAGCAGTACTTC
NA,TRBJ1-2,TRBD1,TRBV6-6,CASSSWTGDGYTF,TGTGCCAGCAGTTCATGGACAGGGGATGGCTACACCTTC
NA,TRBJ1-6,TRBD1,TRBV24-1,CASGTGYNNSPLHF,TGTGCCTCAGGGACAGGATACAATAATTCACCCCTCCACTTT
NA,TRBJ2-1,NA,TRBV7-3,CAGGTGYEQFF,TGTGCCGGGGGAACAGGATATGAGCAGTTCTTC
NA,TRBJ2-7,TRBD2,TRBV7-8,CASSQDWSSGPYEQYF,TGTGCCAGCAGCCAAGATTGGTCTAGCGGACCCTACGAGCAGTACTTC
NA,TRBJ1-3,NA,TRBV6-1,CASSPRQWSSGNTIYF,TGTGCCAGCAGCCCAAGACAGTGGAGCTCTGGAAACACCATATATTTT
many,TRBJ1-6,NA,TRBV7-8,CASSLAPRGRHSPLHF,TGTGCCAGCAGCTTAGCGCCCAGGGGACGGCATTCACCCCTCCACTTT
NA,TRBJ1-2,NA,TRBV2,CASSSYTGSWAYGYTF,TGTGCCAGCAGTTCATATACAGGGTCCTGGGCCTATGGCTACACCTTC
NA,TRBJ1-1,NA,TRBV7-8,CASSPITGRWGNTEAFF,TGTGCCAGCAGTCCTATAACAGGGAGATGGGGAAACACTGAAGCTTTCTTT
NA,TRBJ1-1,NA,TRBV5-4,CASSLVPISNTEAFF,TGTGCCAGCAGCTTGGTTCCGATATCGAACACTGAAGCTTTCTTT
NA,TRBJ1-4,NA,TRBV7-3,CASSDGANTEKLFF,TGTGCCAGCAGCGACGGGGCGAACACTGAAAAACTGTTTTTT
NA,TRBJ2-5,NA,TRBV7-8,CASSHSQYF,TGCGCCAGCAGCCATTCCCAGTACTTC
few,TRBJ2-7,NA,TRBV11-1,CASSLNNEQYF,TGTGCCAGCAGCCTGAATAACGAGCAGTACTTC
few,TRBJ2-7,NA,TRBV19,CASSPQDLLDEQYF,TGTGCCAGTAGTCCACAGGACCTCCTGGACGAGCAGTACTTC
NA,TRBJ2-7,NA,TRBV24-1,CATSDLTDRVEQYF,TGTGCCACCAGTGATTTGACAGACCGGGTCGAGCAGTACTTC